Each of the 17 T cell receptor beta chains below was sequenced from the same sample in a study of HIV-infected patients and healthy controls. No cell fractionation was done, so the repertoire covers all unsorted peripheral blood T cells. Around 0.5 ug RNA was reverse transcribed with alpha and beta constant-region primers. Separate chain-specific third strand synthesis with multiplexing indices produced the alpha and beta libraries. Each CDR3 protein gets one entry after TCRdb re-called the 5' RACE reads with MiXCR. This sample yields approximately 12,000 distinct CDR3 sequences, of which around 9% are seen a single time; roughly a quarter belongs to the top ten. The sample was blood, taken before antiretroviral therapy. All receptors derive from an adult with HIV infection. The donor label of this sample is uncertain.

In this sample, this clonotype turned up many times. This chain connects TRBV4-3 to TRBJ2-1, with TRBD1 as a possible D gene (6 bases). The V gene's germline CDR1 is LGHNA and CDR2 YSLEER. The CDR3 consists of 14 residues. Trimming cost V 3 bases and J 1 base, with 7 bases left between them. The CDR3 reads CASSHGQSYNEQFF. In DNA form, the CDR3 reads TGCGCCAGCAGCCACGGACAGTCCTACAATGAGCAGTTCTTC.

This clonotype was seen a handful of times. The J gene is TRBJ1-1, the V gene TRBV20-1; no reliable D call. This CDR3 has 14 amino acids. V was cut by 5 bases and J by 0 bases, with 13 bases left in between. CDR1 is DFQATT, CDR2 SNEGSKA, per germline (reference sequence). The CDR3 loop reads CSASVAVLNTEAFF. The CDR3 DNA is TGCAGTGCTTCGGTTGCCGTGTTGAACACTGAAGCTTTCTTT.

There are many counts of this clonotype. CDR3 residues: CASSIRAENQPQHF. CDR3 in DNA: TGTGCCAGCAGCATCCGGGCCGAAAATCAGCCCCAGCATTTT. The chain employs TRBV7-8 and TRBJ1-5; D remains ambiguous. Per germline, CDR1 SGHVS and CDR2 FQNEAQ. This CDR3 has 14 amino acids. Trimming shortened V by 5 bases and J by 4 bases, and 12 bases separated the two germline ends.

A few counts support this clonotype. The gene calls are TRBV27 and TRBJ2-5; no definite D call. V lost 1 base and J 2 bases, leaving 5 bases between the germline ends. CDR1 is MNHEY, CDR2 SMNVEV, per germline (reference sequence). This CDR3 region has 13 residues. The CDR3 reads CASSLFYQETQYF. DNA for the CDR3: TGTGCCAGCAGTTTATTTTATCAAGAGACCCAGTACTTC.

The table lists this clonotype with many counts. This rearrangement joins TRBV5-6 to TRBJ1-1; D remains ambiguous. The CDR3 consists of 16 residues. Germline lookup yields CDR1 SGHDT and CDR2 YYEEEE. V was trimmed by 0 bases and J by 7 bases, leaving 19 bases between them. The CDR3: CASSLALIVNKGEAFF. The CDR3 DNA follows: TGTGCCAGCAGCTTGGCCTTAATAGTTAATAAAGGTGAAGCTTTCTTT.

The chain employs TRBV6-5 and TRBJ2-7; 9 nucleotides match TRBD1. The V gene end was trimmed by 2 bases and the J gene end by 2 bases; junction bases not matched to a gene: 4. Germline values: CDR1 MNHEY, CDR2 SVGAGI. CDR3 length equals 15 residues. Here the CDR3 reads CASSYGTGNTYEQYF. CDR3 bases: TGTGCCAGCAGTTACGGGACAGGGAATACCTACGAGCAGTACTTC.

This clonotype has a count of ten or more. The J gene is TRBJ1-1, the V gene TRBV12-3 or TRBV12-4; weak D call: TRBD1 (5 bases). Trimming pared 5 bases from V and 7 bases from J, leaving 14 bases between. The CDR3 has 13 amino acids. The CDR3 loop reads CASSIGTGYEAFF. Written as DNA, the CDR3 is TGTGCCAGCAGTATAGGGACGGGCTATGAAGCTTTCTTT.

The chain links TRBV7-2 to TRBJ2-1; 7 bases agree with TRBD1. V was pared by 6 bases and J by 10 bases, with 9 bases of the junction left unmatched. The CDR3 has 13 amino acids. The germline gives CDR1 SGHTA, CDR2 FQGNSA. CDR3 sequence: CASRLTGPGEQFF. The CDR3 nucleotides are TGTGCCAGCAGACTGACAGGGCCCGGGGAGCAGTTCTTC.

By share, this clonotype counts as medium-sized. The V gene is TRBV19, the J gene TRBJ2-3; D unclear. Looked up from germline, CDR1 is LNHDA and CDR2 is SQIVND (reference sequence). CDR3 length: 13 residues. V was shortened by 2 bases and J by 4 bases, with 7 bases between the two germline ends. The CDR3 region is CASSILTPDTQYF. As DNA, the CDR3 is TGTGCCAGTAGTATACTCACCCCAGATACGCAGTATTTT.

This clonotype was observed many times. J is TRBJ1-4 and V is TRBV18; no clear D gene. This CDR3 has 14 residues. The ends were cut back, 2 bases at V and 0 bases at J, with 4 bases in the middle. Germline V gives CDR1 KGHSH, CDR2 LQKENI. Here the CDR3 DNA reads TGTGCCAGCTCACCAGAGACAACTAATGAAAAACTGTTTTTT. It specifies CASSPETTNEKLFF.

V usage is TRBV12-3 or TRBV12-4 and J usage is TRBJ2-7; possible D gene TRBD1, 5 bases. The length of the CDR3 is 14 residues. Trimming stripped 4 bases from V and 2 bases from J, with 12 bases between. The CDR3 spells CASSSQGVTYEQYF. CDR3 nucleotide sequence: TGTGCCAGCAGTTCCCAGGGTGTCACCTACGAGCAGTACTTC.

This clonotype came up many times. The rearrangement uses TRBV27 and TRBJ2-7; D is possibly TRBD1 (6 bases). V dropped 7 bases and J dropped 0 bases, with 13 bases sitting between them. The germline V gene has CDR1 MNHEY and CDR2 SMNVEV (reference sequence). This CDR3 comprises 14 residues. The DNA for the CDR3 is TGTGCCAGCAAGATGGACAGTTCCTCCTACGAGCAGTACTTC. It is translated as CASKMDSSSYEQYF.

The sample holds many counts of this clonotype. The rearrangement links TRBV18 to TRBJ2-3, with D uncertain. This CDR3 is 15 amino acids long. The ends were cut back, 2 bases at V and 2 bases at J, with 11 bases in the middle. Looked up from germline, CDR1 is KGHSH and CDR2 is LQKENI. The CDR3 loop reads CASSPMRDTTDTQYF. Written as DNA, the CDR3 is TGTGCCAGCTCACCAATGCGCGACACCACAGATACGCAGTATTTT.

There are many counts of this clonotype. V is TRBV6-1 and J is TRBJ2-1, with 10 bases fitting TRBD1. V shed 7 bases, J shed 7 bases, and the junction held 10 bases outside the gene matches. There are 15 residues in the CDR3. Germline V lookup: CDR1 MNHNS, CDR2 SASEGT. For the CDR3, the DNA is TGTGCCAGCAAAACGACAGGGGGCGTGGGGAATGAGCAGTTCTTC. Protein sequence: CASKTTGGVGNEQFF.

This clonotype has at least ten counts. This sequence joins TRBV6-2 or TRBV6-3 and TRBJ1-1; D is perhaps TRBD1 (6 bases). The V and J ends lost 0 bases and 1 base respectively, with 12 bases between them. Germline V gives CDR1 MNHEY, CDR2 SVGEGT. This CDR3 comprises 16 residues. In DNA, the CDR3 is TGTGCCAGCAGTTACTCCCAGGGGTCGGGGAACACTGAAGCTTTCTTT. It encodes CASSYSQGSGNTEAFF.

This clonotype was counted many times. Since the CDR3 does not end with the conserved phenylalanine or tryptophan, this likely comes from a read error. No DNA is shown, since the ends of the CDR3 on it are uncertain; the CDR3 is the one TCRdb lists. The chain combines TRBV3-2 with TRBJ2-7. TRBV3-2 is labeled a pseudogene. The CDR3 numbers 11 amino acids, ends counted. The CDR3 protein is CASSQVVDRTC.

V is TRBV12-3 or TRBV12-4 and J is TRBJ1-2; D possibly corresponds to TRBD1 (5 bases). This CDR3 comprises 15 residues. Trimming pared 6 bases from V and 0 bases from J, leaving 14 bases between. The DNA of the CDR3 is TGTGCCAGCAGCCAGGGCATCGGAGCTAACTATGGCTACACCTTC. Amino acid sequence: CASSQGIGANYGYTF.